The 32 T cell receptor beta chains listed next were all sequenced from one sample in a study of T cells after somatic rescue of genetic block (dated by TCRdb to about 2020). Libraries were made using the immunoSEQ multiplex PCR assay. The clones in this table, taken by TCRdb from immuneACCESS, are in-frame only. Not every clone is retained; where verified, under half of the shortfall comes from an unresolved V gene, and the cause of the rest is unknown. This sample lists around 57,000 clones; approximately 96% were detected once. The top ten clones comprise more than 0.075% of the sample. The source material was peripheral blood mononuclear cells (PBMCs). The receptors come from a child under two years old.

The rearrangement links TRBV7-8 to TRBJ2-3, with unresolved D. Germline loops: CDR1 SGHVS, CDR2 FQNEAQ. CDR3 size: 14 residues. Trimming took 2 bases from V and 2 from J, leaving 8 bases between them. The CDR3 reads CASSLNSYTDTQYF. As DNA, the CDR3 is TGTGCCAGCAGCTTAAACAGTTACACAGATACGCAGTATTTT.

The chain is built from TRBV7-9 and TRBJ1-2; TRBD1 aligns across 8 bases. Trimming at V came to 5 bases and at J to 6 bases, leaving 5 bases not matched to a gene. Germline V CDR1 and CDR2: SEHNR, FQNEAQ (reference sequence). The CDR3 spans 13 residues. DNA for the CDR3: TGTGCCAGCAGCGCAGGGGGCGGGAATGGCTACACCTTC. It yields the protein CASSAGGGNGYTF.

This chain uses TRBV7-9 with TRBJ1-1; D is unresolved. Germline lookup yields CDR1 SEHNR and CDR2 FQNEAQ (reference sequence). This CDR3 is built from 10 residues. The V and J ends lost 5 bases and 7 bases respectively, with 5 bases between them. The CDR3 loop is CASSIIEAFF. For the CDR3, the DNA is TGTGCCAGCAGCATTATTGAAGCTTTCTTT.

This chain links TRBV2 with TRBJ2-3, with 7 bases fitting TRBD2. The CDR3 is 15 residues long. In germline, CDR1 is SNHLY, CDR2 FYNNEI. The trim removed 3 bases at V and 1 base at J, leaving 4 bases unmatched. CDR3 bases: TGTGCCAGCAGTGAGGTAGCGGGCGGCACAGATACGCAGTATTTT. This codes for CASSEVAGGTDTQYF.

CDR3 residues: CASSPGLASTGELFF. CDR3 bases: TGTGCCAGCAGCCCCGGACTAGCGAGCACCGGGGAGCTGTTTTTT. The chain carries TRBV7-9 and TRBJ2-2; the match to TRBD2 covers 9 bases. The J segment lost 4 bases and the V segment lost 5 bases, leaving 5 bases of the junction unmatched. The CDR3 has 15 residues. Germline CDR1 reads SEHNR; CDR2 reads FQNEAQ (reference sequence).

The chain recombines TRBV11-1 with TRBJ2-2; D possibly corresponds to TRBD2 (5 bases). The CDR3 sequence is 15 residues long. In germline, CDR1 is SGHAT, CDR2 FQDESV (reference sequence). Trimming left V 4 bases short and J 4 bases short, with 13 bases between. The chain's CDR3 is CASSSFAGATGELFF. Here the CDR3 DNA reads TGTGCCAGCAGCTCTTTTGCGGGCGCCACCGGGGAGCTGTTTTTT.

This chain links TRBV4-2 with TRBJ2-1, with 13 bases matching TRBD2. V was clipped by 5 bases and J by 6 bases; unmatched bases: 4. The CDR3 totals 15 residues. Germline loops: CDR1 LGHNA, CDR2 YNFKEQ. The CDR3 region has the DNA TGTGCCAGCAGCTCCCGGACTAGCGGGAGCAATGAGCAGTTCTTC. It encodes CASSSRTSGSNEQFF.

Note on this clone: Other DNA sequences from this sample encode an identical CDR3 as well. V is TRBV10-3 and J is TRBJ2-7, with D possibly TRBD1 on 6 matching bases. Germline CDR1 ENHRY, CDR2 SYGVKD. This CDR3 region has 11 residues. Trimming removed 8 bases at V and 2 bases at J, with 7 bases between. CDR3: CAIRDTYEQYF. Written as DNA, the CDR3 is TGTGCCATCCGGGACACCTACGAGCAGTACTTC.

The chain has TRBV19 and TRBJ1-2; TRBD1 might be the D (5 bases). V was cut by 6 bases and J by 2 bases, with 13 bases left in between. Germline assignment: CDR1 LNHDA and CDR2 SQIVND (reference sequence). This CDR3 contains 14 residues. Here the CDR3 DNA reads TGTGCCAGTAGGGGGACGACATTGAACTATGGCTACACCTTC. Protein: CASRGTTLNYGYTF.

J is TRBJ2-7 and V is TRBV5-6; 8 nucleotides agree with TRBD1. V lost 4 bases and J lost 3; bases outside the gene matches: 0. Looked up from germline, CDR1 is SGHDT and CDR2 is YYEEEE. The CDR3 loop spans 12 amino acids. CDR3 coding DNA: TGTGCCAGCAGCACAGGGGGCTACGAGCAGTACTTC. Translation: CASSTGGYEQYF.

The chain links TRBV7-9 to TRBJ2-7; a weak D match, TRBD1 (6 bases). Germline assignment: CDR1 SEHNR and CDR2 FQNEAQ (reference sequence). Deletions cut 5 bases from V and 6 bases from J, with 14 bases between. The CDR3 is made up of 13 amino acids. CDR3 DNA sequence: TGTGCCAGCAGCCTCACAGGGCCCTCCGAGCAGTACTTC. It specifies CASSLTGPSEQYF.

In this sample, this clone turned up once. The CDR3 loop is CASSVHHSNQPQHF. The CDR3 DNA reads as TGTGCCAGCAGCGTACATCATAGCAATCAGCCCCAGCATTTT. The chain couples TRBV9 to TRBJ1-5; D is unclear. CDR1 SGDLS and CDR2 YYNGEE come from the germline V gene. This CDR3 has 14 residues. V lost 1 base and J lost 0, with 5 bases in between.

The rearrangement uses TRBV9 and TRBJ2-3; 12 bases fit TRBD2. The germline gives CDR1 SGDLS, CDR2 YYNGEE. The V and J ends lost 6 bases and 4 bases, in that order; junction bases with no gene match: 3. The CDR3 has 14 residues. For the CDR3, the DNA is TGTGCCAGCACAAGACTAGCGGGAGCAGATACGCAGTATTTT. It is translated as CASTRLAGADTQYF.

The rearrangement uses TRBV6-5 and TRBJ2-3; TRBD1 matches at 10 bases. The CDR3 covers 14 residues. Germline-derived CDR1 and CDR2 are MNHEY and SVGAGI. V lost 5 bases to trimming and J lost 6 bases; unmatched junction nucleotides: 5. The CDR3 region is CASSPDRGLDTQYF. The CDR3 DNA is TGTGCCAGCAGTCCCGACAGGGGGCTGGATACGCAGTATTTT.

The V call is TRBV5-4, the J call TRBJ2-3; 9 bases map to TRBD2. Germline CDR1 SGHNT, CDR2 YYREEE (reference sequence). V shed 0 bases, J shed 2 bases, and the junction held 1 base outside the gene matches. The CDR3 contains 15 residues. The CDR3 bases are TGTGCCAGCAGCTTGGGACTAGCGGTCACAGATACGCAGTATTTT. This codes for CASSLGLAVTDTQYF.

The chain combines TRBV5-1 with TRBJ1-1; 11 bases are a match to TRBD1. Germline V gives CDR1 SGHRS, CDR2 YFSETQ. The ends lost 4 bases at V and 1 base at J; junction bases unmatched: 0. The CDR3 is 14 amino acids. CDR3 bases: TGCGCCAGCAGCGGACAGGGGGCGAACACTGAAGCTTTCTTT. Its protein is CASSGQGANTEAFF.

The chain uses TRBV5-1 and TRBJ2-1; D is undetermined. V was shortened by 0 bases and J by 6 bases, with 4 bases between the two germline ends. Germline CDR1 reads SGHRS; CDR2 reads YFSETQ. CDR3 length: 12 amino acids. CDR3 coding DNA: TGCGCCAGCAGCTTGGCCAGCAATGAGCAGTTCTTC. Translation: CASSLASNEQFF.

This rearrangement joins TRBV6-1 to TRBJ2-7, with 7 bases aligning to TRBD2. The trim removed 2 bases at V and 4 bases at J, leaving 5 bases unmatched. Looked up from germline, CDR1 is MNHNS and CDR2 is SASEGT. The CDR3 loop spans 14 amino acids. The CDR3 bases are TGTGCCAGCAGTGAATACGGGGGAGGGTACGAGCAGTACTTC. It translates to CASSEYGGGYEQYF.

V is TRBV2 and J is TRBJ2-7; D gene unclear. This CDR3 spans 12 amino acids. The V and J ends lost 2 bases and 2 bases respectively, with 4 bases between them. Germline V gene sequence: CDR1 SNHLY, CDR2 FYNNEI. The CDR3 is CASSERAYEQYF. CDR3 nucleotide sequence: TGTGCCAGCAGTGAAAGGGCCTACGAGCAGTACTTC.

The chain uses TRBV11-2 and TRBJ1-2; a possible D gene is TRBD1 (5 bases). Deletions cut 1 base from V and 4 bases from J, with 7 bases between. Germline V CDR1 and CDR2: SGHAT, FQNNGV. The CDR3 covers 13 residues. The CDR3 DNA is TGTGCCAGCAGCTTAGGGGGGGGCTATGGCTACACCTTC. It specifies CASSLGGGYGYTF.

This clone was seen once. The V and J genes are TRBV11-2 and TRBJ2-7; D is unresolved. CDR1 SGHAT and CDR2 FQNNGV come from the germline V gene. The V and J ends lost 1 base and 6 bases respectively, with 4 bases between them. The CDR3 totals 11 residues. CDR3 DNA: TGTGCCAGCAGCTTAGCTAGCGAGCAGTACTTC. Encoded protein: CASSLASEQYF.

The CDR3 is CASSLPNYEQYF. Here the CDR3 DNA reads TGTGCCAGCAGCTTACCTAACTACGAGCAGTACTTC. The chain has TRBV5-6 and TRBJ2-7; no definite D call. CDR1 is SGHDT and CDR2 is YYEEEE in the germline V gene. The V end lost 2 bases, the J end lost 3 bases, and 6 bases lay between the germline ends. CDR3 length equals 12 residues.

The table lists this clone with a count of one. The V call is TRBV19, the J call TRBJ1-5; TRBD1 aligns across 8 bases. Trimming cost V 6 bases and J 2 bases; bases outside gene matches: 6. The germline V gene encodes CDR1 LNHDA and CDR2 SQIVND (reference sequence). This CDR3 contains 15 residues. The CDR3 sequence: CASSVLTGGNQPQHF. Written as DNA, the CDR3 is TGTGCCAGTAGCGTCTTGACAGGGGGCAATCAGCCCCAGCATTTT.

The rearrangement links TRBV10-2 to TRBJ2-4; D may be TRBD2 (5 bases). Trimming took 3 bases from V and 0 from J, leaving 21 bases between them. This CDR3 spans 19 amino acids. The germline V gene encodes CDR1 WSHSY and CDR2 SAAADI. DNA of the CDR3: TGCGCCAGCAGTGAAGGCGGGCCTACCCAAAAACTAGCCAAAAACATTCAGTACTTC. Translated, it gives CASSEGGPTQKLAKNIQYF.

J is TRBJ1-4 and V is TRBV6-1, with D unclear. Trimming removed 8 bases from V and 0 bases from J, with 7 bases in between. Germline V gene lookup returns CDR1 MNHNS and CDR2 SASEGT. This CDR3 contains 13 residues. The CDR3 region is CASGRATNEKLFF. As DNA, the CDR3 is TGTGCCAGCGGACGGGCAACTAATGAAAAACTGTTTTTT.

The chain is built from TRBV5-5 and TRBJ2-7; D is unclear. V shed 0 bases and J shed 5 bases, with 9 bases lying between them. The CDR3 spans 13 residues. Germline V gives CDR1 SGHKS, CDR2 YYEKEE (reference sequence). CDR3: CASSLAAPNEQYF. Here the CDR3 DNA reads TGTGCCAGCAGCTTGGCCGCCCCCAACGAGCAGTACTTC.

This chain links TRBV4-3 with TRBJ1-1; the D gene is possibly TRBD1 (6 bases). Trimming removed 3 bases from V and 3 bases from J, with 17 bases in between. CDR3 length: 16 residues. Germline lookup yields CDR1 LGHNA and CDR2 YSLEER. The CDR3 sequence: CASSHAAGVRDTEAFF. As DNA, the CDR3 is TGCGCCAGCAGCCATGCCGCAGGGGTAAGGGACACTGAAGCTTTCTTT.

The chain carries TRBV9 and TRBJ2-2; possibly TRBD2 for D (6 bases). CDR3 length: 13 residues. V was clipped by 5 bases and J by 5 bases, with 10 bases between them. Germline lookup yields CDR1 SGDLS and CDR2 YYNGEE. The CDR3 spells CASRASGTGELFF. The CDR3 coding sequence is TGTGCCAGCAGAGCCAGCGGGACCGGGGAGCTGTTTTTT.

The rearrangement uses TRBV19 and TRBJ2-3; 9 bases line up with TRBD2. The V segment lost 6 bases and the J segment 3 bases; nucleotides outside the gene matches: 4. CDR1 is LNHDA, CDR2 SQIVND, per germline (reference sequence). This CDR3 has 14 residues. CDR3 nucleotide sequence: TGTGCCAGTAGAGGGACTAGCATAACAGATACGCAGTATTTT. Protein: CASRGTSITDTQYF.

The chain couples TRBV6-5 to TRBJ2-3; D is perhaps TRBD1 (6 bases). V lost 0 bases, J lost 1 base, and 11 bases lay in between. Germline V lookup: CDR1 MNHEY, CDR2 SVGAGI. The CDR3 runs 16 residues. CDR3 nucleotide sequence: TGTGCCAGCAGTTACTCGACAGGTGGAGGCACAGATACGCAGTATTTT. Residues: CASSYSTGGGTDTQYF.

The genes are TRBV9 and TRBJ2-1, with 9 bases matching TRBD1. This CDR3 is 13 amino acids long. CDR1 and CDR2 from the germline V gene are SGDLS and YYNGEE. V was pared by 3 bases and J by 5 bases, with 0 bases of the junction left unmatched. The CDR3 loop reads CASSGQGDNEQFF. The CDR3 nucleotides are TGTGCCAGCAGCGGACAGGGGGACAATGAGCAGTTCTTC.

The rearrangement joins TRBV6-1 to TRBJ2-7; D might be TRBD1 (6 bases). The V end lost 6 bases, the J end lost 6 bases, and 12 bases lay between the germline ends. The CDR3 length is 12 residues. In germline, CDR1 is MNHNS, CDR2 SASEGT. Here the CDR3 DNA reads TGTGCCAGCAGGGACAGCTACGGCGAGCAGTACTTC. It is translated as CASRDSYGEQYF.